Described below is a single T cell receptor beta chain sequence and its context. About 2 micrograms of genomic DNA (from cryopreserved PBMCs) were used for TCR beta libraries. The data derive from a study of cytotoxic CD8 clonotypes in ibrutinib-treated CLL. Turning to the study itself: Complete response was seen in 2 patients and partial in roughly 25; around twelve progressed and around 14 stayed remitted after a median around 64 months. Response sampling took place at median roughly 12 months of treatment, range 6 to 36.

This table comes from immunoSEQ multiplex PCR, and its TCRdb copy is limited to in-frame clones, with some not included. Of tens of thousands of clones listed, approximately 50% are singletons. The V gene's germline CDR1 is LGHNA and CDR2 YNFKEQ. The CDR3 length is 16 residues. Unmatched junction bases numbered 9, after V lost 4 bases and J lost 4 bases. This material consisted of PBMCs, taken after 12 months of ibrutinib treatment. The rearrangement uses TRBV4-2 and TRBJ2-1; 8 bases map to TRBD2. The receptor's source is a human donor with chronic lymphocytic leukemia. The CDR3 nucleotides read TGTGCCAGCAGCCTATATATTAGCGGGATATACAATGAGCAGTTCTTC. Translation: CASSLYISGIYNEQFF.